A single sample is the source of the 5 T cell receptor beta chains below, sequenced in a study of blood T cell repertoires in COVID-19. Profiling relied on immunoSEQ multiplex PCR, and the TCRdb table lists in-frame clones only, not all of them. The data hold around 110,000 clones, with around four fifths observed a single time. Sequenced material: peripheral blood. The receptors derive from a man aged 70-80 years with active or convalescent COVID-19.

This clone showed up just a few times. The rearrangement joins TRBV11-3 to TRBJ2-5; 7 bases map to TRBD1. V lost 5 bases, J lost 3 bases, and 6 bases stayed unmatched. The CDR3 contains 14 residues. Germline lookup yields CDR1 SGHNT and CDR2 YENEEA. The CDR3 sequence is CASSLQGKEETQYF. The DNA of the CDR3 is TGTGCCAGCAGCCTACAGGGGAAAGAAGAGACCCAGTACTTC.

The V call is TRBV11-2, the J call TRBJ2-7, with 7 bases lining up with TRBD2. Germline CDR1 SGHAT, CDR2 FQNNGV. The CDR3 is 14 amino acids. V was clipped by 5 bases and J by 6 bases; unmatched bases: 10. For the CDR3, the DNA is TGTGCCAGCAGCCCCGTGAGGGAGCGGGGCGAGCAGTACTTC. Translated, it gives CASSPVRERGEQYF.

The chain couples TRBV6-6 to TRBJ1-5, with D tentatively TRBD1 (6 bases). Trimming took off 4 bases at V and 11 bases at J, with 15 bases between the two ends. Germline assignment: CDR1 MNHNY and CDR2 SVGAGI (reference sequence). The CDR3 consists of 13 residues. The CDR3 bases are TGTGCCAGCAGTTGGGACACGGTGTCAGCCCAGCATTTT. Protein: CASSWDTVSAQHF.

The chain recombines TRBV7-2 with TRBJ2-2, with 12 bases lining up with TRBD1. This CDR3 is 15 amino acids long. Unmatched junction bases numbered 6, after V lost 6 bases and J lost 7 bases. Looked up from germline, CDR1 is SGHTA and CDR2 is FQGNSA. The CDR3: CASRVGQGAVGELFF. DNA for the CDR3: TGTGCCAGCAGGGTGGGACAGGGGGCGGTCGGGGAGCTGTTTTTT.

This sequence joins TRBV10-3 and TRBJ1-5, with 7 bases identical to TRBD1. V gave up 8 bases and J gave up 3 bases; unmatched junction bases: 13. From germline, CDR1 is ENHRY and CDR2 SYGVKD. The CDR3 spans 16 residues. The CDR3 region has the DNA TGTGCCATCGCCAGGGAACGAGGGACAGACAATCAGCCCCAGCATTTT. It encodes CAIARERGTDNQPQHF.